This T cell receptor (beta chain) came from a study of CD8 T cells in Susac syndrome. Patients with Susac syndrome met diagnostic criteria defined recently for definite or probable disease. The CDR3 covers 14 residues. In germline, CDR1 is MNHNY, CDR2 SVGAGI (reference sequence). The ends lost 3 bases at V and 0 bases at J; junction bases unmatched: 1. Study-wide results and caveats: Only a relatively small number of individuals were included in the TCR sequencing and HLA analysis.

On this clonotype: Its target is not known.

Random hexamers were used to reverse transcribe an amount of roughly 0.5 to 1 ug RNA. The method of amplification for TCR beta CDR3 was immunoSEQ multiplex PCR, covering 54 Vbeta and 13 Jbeta. TCRdb passed the immunoSEQ multiplex PCR reads through MiXCR, listing each CDR3 protein once. The table includes around 79,000 distinct CDR3 sequences, approximately 93% detected once. V and J are TRBV6-6 and TRBJ2-7; TRBD2 agrees at 8 bases. The sequence derives from a human donor with Susac syndrome. The sequencing sample was made of CD8+ T cells from PBMCs. The DNA of the CDR3 is TGTGCCAGCAGTTATACTAGCGGCTCCTACGAGCAGTACTTC. Translation gives CASSYTSGSYEQYF.